This entry concerns a single T cell receptor beta chain. As originally analysed: Amplification from reference gene primers served as the basis for estimated nucleated cell counts. Profiled with immunoSEQ multiplex PCR; TCRdb holds only in-frame clones, not every one. That table furnishes V, J and clone size, whereas the DNA furnished D and trimming. The data hold under 200,000 clones, with about 85% observed a single time. Trimming left V 4 bases short and J 3 bases short, with 13 bases between. Germline CDR1 is MNHNS and CDR2 is SASEGT. The length of the CDR3 is 16 residues. This entry belongs to a study of blood T cell repertoires in COVID-19. At the level of the study: Specimens from acute and convalescent COVID-19 originated in the United States, Italy and Spain. PBMCs, B-cell-depleted T cells, or T cells provided the cDNA or gDNA that made up the material.

The sample consisted of peripheral blood. The rearrangement joins TRBV6-1 to TRBJ1-6; no clear D. The sequence derives from a man aged 65 to 79 with active or convalescent COVID-19. DNA of the CDR3: TGTGCCAGCAGTGCTGAGCGGGGTAGCTATAATTCACCCCTCCACTTT. This sequence encodes CASSAERGSYNSPLHF.